This entry describes one T cell receptor beta chain. Its target is not known. The CDR3 consists of 14 residues. CDR1 is LNHDA, CDR2 SQIVND, per germline (reference sequence). PCR involved 60 Vbeta and 13 Jbeta primers. The protocol was immunoSEQ multiplex PCR, while the TCRdb copy is restricted to in-frame clones and leaves out a portion. The sample holds around 140,000 clones; around 80% are singletons and the top ten take 3.2%. The sample comes from a study of cytomegalovirus exposure and HLA in healthy donors. Whole-study findings and limits: Associated with HLA alleles at 0.05 false discovery rate in a later analysis were around 17,000 TCR beta sequences. In a later analysis, TCR beta V- and J-gene trimming showed a link to a missense DCLRE1C variant.

Sequencing input: PBMCs. The receptor's source is a man younger than 35 in good health and CMV-seropositive. This chain connects TRBV19 to TRBJ2-5; tentative D call: TRBD2 (5 bases). The end of the DNA fits TRBJ2-7 better, so the J call may be wrong. The CDR3 is CASSIAATNYEQYF. The CDR3 nucleotides are TGTGCCAGTAGTATAGCGGCGACTAATTACGAGCAGTACTTC.